These 26 T cell receptor beta chains were all obtained from the same sample, sequenced in a study of vaccination and CD4 T cells after COVID-19. The Oncomine TCR Beta short-read assay was what sequenced the DNA obtained from cultured CD4+ T cells. TCRdb analysed the PCR reads with MiXCR anew, one entry per CDR3 protein. In the table there are fewer than 9,500 distinct CDR3 sequences, 45% to 65% of which are singletons. These receptors have no identified antigens. Treatment: roughly 11-day PBMC culture with coronavirus spike peptide pools or control peptides (ViraFEST assay). The sample taken for sequencing was CD4+ T cells from blood, cultured in vitro. The receptors come from a human donor who had recovered from COVID-19.

The rearrangement uses TRBV7-9 and TRBJ1-1; TRBD1 is a possible D gene (5 bases). The germline V and J ends were trimmed by 2 bases and 1 base, with 11 bases remaining between them. The CDR3 contains 15 residues. The germline gives CDR1 SEHNR, CDR2 FQNEAQ (reference sequence). CDR3 amino acids: CASSLRQGGNTEAFF. DNA of the CDR3: TGTGCCAGCAGCTTACGTCAGGGTGGGAACACTGAAGCTTTCTTT. The entire variable domain, with the rest obtained from reference TRBV7-9 and TRBJ1-1, is as follows: DTGVSQNPRHKITKRGQNVTFRCDPISEHNRLYWYRQTLGQGPEFLTYFQNEAQLEKSRLLSDRFSAERPKGSFSTLEIQRTEQGDSAMYLCASSLRQGGNTEAFFGQGTRLTVV.

This clonotype was found a few times. This sequence joins TRBV18 and TRBJ1-2, with D uncertain. The V gene's germline CDR1 is KGHSH and CDR2 LQKENI. Trimming cost V 2 bases and J 1 base, with 11 bases left between them. The CDR3 runs 15 residues. The CDR3 protein is CASSPDPGSNYGYTF. The CDR3 DNA reads TGTGCCAGCTCACCAGATCCTGGTAGTAACTATGGCTACACCTTC.

The chain links TRBV19 to TRBJ2-5, with D tentatively TRBD1 or TRBD2 (5 bases each). Per the germline V gene, CDR1 is LNHDA and CDR2 is SQIVND (reference sequence). The V end was cut by 5 bases, the J end by 5 bases, with 12 bases between. The CDR3 loop spans 13 amino acids. The CDR3 region has the DNA TGTGCCAGTAGTCCAGCCCGGGACGAGACCCAGTACTTC. Protein product: CASSPARDETQYF.

V and J are TRBV25-1 and TRBJ1-1; no reliable D call. Trimming removed 5 bases from V and 0 bases from J, with 4 bases in between. Germline lookup yields CDR1 MGHDK and CDR2 SYGVNS. This CDR3 contains 12 residues. CDR3 residues: CASSQLNTEAFF. CDR3 nucleotide sequence: TGTGCCAGCAGTCAGTTGAACACTGAAGCTTTCTTT.

The chain uses TRBV25-1 and TRBJ1-1; D not resolved. V lost 2 bases and J 4 bases, leaving 11 bases between the germline ends. Looked up from germline, CDR1 is MGHDK and CDR2 is SYGVNS. This CDR3 contains 14 residues. DNA for the CDR3: TGTGCCAGCAGTGAAGAGACATTGAGCACTGAAGCTTTCTTT. This sequence encodes CASSEETLSTEAFF.

The chain recombines TRBV5-1 with TRBJ1-4; possible D gene TRBD1, 5 bases. Germline V gene data show CDR1 as SGHRS and CDR2 as YFSETQ. The CDR3 spans 15 residues. Trimming left V 0 bases short and J 7 bases short, with 13 bases between. The CDR3 spells CASSLEWGSVEKLFF. The CDR3 coding sequence is TGCGCCAGCAGCTTGGAATGGGGGTCGGTTGAAAAACTGTTTTTT. Drawing the rest from reference TRBV5-1 and TRBJ1-4, the complete variable domain is KAGVTQTPRYLIKTRGQQVTLSCSPISGHRSVSWYQQTPGQGLQFLFEYFSETQRNKGNFPGRFSGRQFSNSRSEMNVSTLELGDSALYLCASSLEWGSVEKLFFGSGTQLSVL.

A word on this clonotype: A much larger clone lies a single base off, so this may be a read error. V gene TRBV18 combines with J gene TRBJ2-7; D unclear. The CDR3 loop spans 14 amino acids. Germline CDR1 and CDR2: KGHSH and LQKENI. Trimming stripped 10 bases from V and 0 bases from J, with 16 bases between. For the CDR3, the DNA is TGTGCCATCTCCCCATCACCAGCCTCCTACGAGCAGTACTTC. Translation: CAISPSPASYEQYF.

The V and J genes are TRBV12-3 or TRBV12-4 and TRBJ2-5, with 8 bases fitting TRBD2. The CDR3 runs to 14 residues. V was clipped by 4 bases and J by 5 bases; unmatched bases: 6. The CDR3 sequence is CASSSAGGPETQYF. The CDR3 DNA reads as TGTGCCAGCAGTTCCGCGGGGGGACCGGAGACCCAGTACTTC.

The rearrangement uses TRBV5-5 and TRBJ2-2; 8 bases are shared with TRBD2. This CDR3 spans 15 amino acids. J gave up 3 bases and V 3 bases, and 4 bases lay outside the gene matches. Per the germline V gene, CDR1 is SGHKS and CDR2 is YYEKEE (reference sequence). CDR3 amino acids: CASSWAGGYTGELFF. CDR3 bases: TGTGCCAGCAGCTGGGCGGGGGGCTACACCGGGGAGCTGTTTTTT.

This clonotype was seen a handful of times. The chain employs TRBV7-2 and TRBJ2-2; unclear D gene. This CDR3 is built from 13 residues. Per germline, CDR1 SGHTA and CDR2 FQGNSA. The germline V and J ends were trimmed by 3 bases and 4 bases, with 6 bases remaining between them. The CDR3 here is CASSFGPTGELFF. The CDR3 region has the DNA TGTGCCAGCAGCTTCGGCCCCACCGGGGAGCTGTTTTTT.

This clonotype was picked up a small number of times. The chain has TRBV27 and TRBJ2-7, with 10 positions matching TRBD1. Germline V gene lookup returns CDR1 MNHEY and CDR2 SMNVEV (reference sequence). V lost 5 bases and J lost 2; bases outside the gene matches: 6. This CDR3 comprises 15 residues. CDR3 residues: CASSPWDRGPYEQYF. For the CDR3, the DNA is TGTGCCAGCAGTCCCTGGGACAGGGGACCCTACGAGCAGTACTTC.

This clonotype was observed a single time. V is TRBV6-2 or TRBV6-3 and J is TRBJ1-1, with 8 bases aligning to TRBD1. Germline CDR1 is MNHEY and CDR2 is SVGEGT. The CDR3 has 14 amino acids. J lost 4 bases, V lost 8 bases, and 9 bases had no gene match. The CDR3 region is CASFAGGLGTEAFF. The CDR3 coding sequence is TGTGCCAGCTTCGCAGGGGGCCTTGGCACTGAAGCTTTCTTT.

This clonotype has just a few counts. This sequence joins TRBV10-3 and TRBJ1-2, with 9 bases matching TRBD1. The CDR3 consists of 13 residues. V gave up 11 bases and J gave up 5 bases; unmatched junction bases: 9. The germline V gene encodes CDR1 ENHRY and CDR2 SYGVKD. The CDR3 DNA reads as TGTGCCGCCAGGACAGGGGAAACGTATGGCTACACCTTC. Translated, it gives CAARTGETYGYTF.

The CDR3 reads CATSDPTGASLDTQYF. The CDR3, as DNA: TGTGCCACCAGTGACCCGACAGGGGCGAGTTTGGATACGCAGTATTTT. The V and J genes are TRBV24-1 and TRBJ2-3, with 8 bases that match TRBD1. Germline CDR1 and CDR2: KGHDR and SFDVKD. This CDR3 is 16 amino acids long. The V and J ends lost 4 bases and 6 bases, in that order; junction bases with no gene match: 11.

V is TRBV10-3 and J is TRBJ1-2, with a possible D match to TRBD1 (5 bases). The CDR3 consists of 13 residues. V was clipped by 4 bases and J by 2 bases, with 8 bases between them. CDR1 ENHRY and CDR2 SYGVKD come from the germline V gene. The CDR3 nucleotides are TGTGCCATCAGTGGGGACGTAAACTATGGCTACACCTTC. As protein: CAISGDVNYGYTF.

The gene calls are TRBV11-3 and TRBJ1-1; D gene unclear. This CDR3 contains 17 residues. CDR1 SGHNT and CDR2 YENEEA come from the germline V gene. Trimming left V 1 base short and J 3 bases short, with 18 bases between. The DNA for the CDR3 is TGTGCCAGCAGCTTAGGACAAAGGATCCTGGAGGACACTGAAGCTTTCTTT. Encoded protein: CASSLGQRILEDTEAFF.

V gene TRBV20-1 combines with J gene TRBJ2-3; D may match TRBD1 or TRBD2 (6 bases each). Germline V gene sequence: CDR1 DFQATT, CDR2 SNEGSKA (reference sequence). This CDR3 spans 13 amino acids. Trimming stripped 6 bases from V and 6 bases from J, with 16 bases between. This CDR3 is CSASRGAFDTQYF. As DNA, the CDR3 is TGCAGTGCATCGAGGGGGGCTTTTGATACGCAGTATTTT.

The chain joins TRBV6-1 to TRBJ2-7, with D tentatively TRBD2 (7 bases). V lost 7 bases and J 3 bases, leaving 16 bases between the germline ends. The germline V gene encodes CDR1 MNHNS and CDR2 SASEGT. The CDR3 has 14 amino acids. Here the CDR3 DNA reads TGTGCCAGCACCCACGGGGGGCTGGGCTACGAGCAGTACTTC. Translating it yields CASTHGGLGYEQYF.

J is TRBJ1-5 and V is TRBV11-3; a weak D match, TRBD1 (6 bases). Germline CDR1 and CDR2: SGHNT and YENEEA. This CDR3 is built from 17 residues. V was clipped by 1 base and J by 4 bases, with 17 bases between them. CDR3 sequence (DNA): TGTGCCAGCAGCTTAGTCGGACAGAGTTCCGAAAATCAGCCCCAGCATTTT. Its protein product is CASSLVGQSSENQPQHF.

The chain uses TRBV30 and TRBJ1-3; D not certain. V was clipped by 0 bases and J by 4 bases, with 13 bases between them. Germline lookup yields CDR1 GTSNPN and CDR2 SVGIG (reference sequence). This CDR3 is 15 amino acids long. Here the CDR3 reads CAWSVRGTTGNTIYF. The DNA for the CDR3 is TGTGCCTGGAGTGTACGGGGAACAACCGGAAACACCATATATTTT.

This clonotype showed up just a few times. This chain links TRBV27 with TRBJ2-3, with D perhaps matching TRBD1 or TRBD2 (5 bases each). Germline-derived CDR1 and CDR2 are MNHEY and SMNVEV (reference sequence). The CDR3 is 17 amino acids. V was shortened by 5 bases and J by 2 bases, with 20 bases between the two germline ends. The CDR3 spells CASSRDPGRRNTDTQYF. CDR3 in DNA: TGTGCCAGCAGTCGGGACCCGGGACGACGAAACACAGATACGCAGTATTTT.

This clonotype was recorded a few times. The chain employs TRBV6-4 and TRBJ1-2; no firm D call. Germline CDR1 reads MRHNA; CDR2 reads SNTAGT. V lost 2 bases to trimming and J lost 7 bases, with 14 bases between them. The CDR3 sequence is 14 residues long. CDR3 residues: CASSDSFGRFGYTF. The CDR3 coding sequence is TGTGCCAGCAGTGACAGTTTTGGGAGGTTTGGCTACACCTTC.

This clonotype was counted a few times. The gene calls are TRBV12-3 or TRBV12-4 and TRBJ1-1; no clear D gene. The CDR3 is 11 residues long. V gave up 5 bases and J gave up 1 base, with 2 bases separating them. This CDR3 reads CASSENTEAFF. The CDR3 coding sequence is TGTGCCAGCAGTGAGAACACTGAAGCTTTCTTT.

There are a few counts of this clonotype. The chain recombines TRBV24-1 with TRBJ2-2, with a weak D call TRBD2 (5 bases). Per the germline V gene, CDR1 is KGHDR and CDR2 is SFDVKD. The CDR3 loop spans 16 amino acids. V dropped 3 bases and J dropped 0 bases, with 10 bases sitting between them. The CDR3 bases are TGTGCCACCAGTGATGAGACGGGATCGAACACCGGGGAGCTGTTTTTT. Translating gives CATSDETGSNTGELFF.

The rearrangement links TRBV6-1 to TRBJ1-2; D ambiguous. The CDR3 is 15 residues long. Germline CDR1 is MNHNS and CDR2 is SASEGT. V lost 1 base and J 4 bases, leaving 13 bases between the germline ends. The CDR3 nucleotides are TGTGCCAGCAGTGAAGGGGCGGCTCATTCCTATGGCTACACCTTC. Protein sequence: CASSEGAAHSYGYTF.

V and J are TRBV20-1 and TRBJ1-2; D is uncertain. Trimming stripped 6 bases from V and 3 bases from J, with 11 bases between. Germline loops: CDR1 DFQATT, CDR2 SNEGSKA (reference sequence). The CDR3 runs 12 residues. The CDR3 region has the DNA TGCAGTGCCACAATAGGGCACTATGGCTACACCTTC. Residues: CSATIGHYGYTF.